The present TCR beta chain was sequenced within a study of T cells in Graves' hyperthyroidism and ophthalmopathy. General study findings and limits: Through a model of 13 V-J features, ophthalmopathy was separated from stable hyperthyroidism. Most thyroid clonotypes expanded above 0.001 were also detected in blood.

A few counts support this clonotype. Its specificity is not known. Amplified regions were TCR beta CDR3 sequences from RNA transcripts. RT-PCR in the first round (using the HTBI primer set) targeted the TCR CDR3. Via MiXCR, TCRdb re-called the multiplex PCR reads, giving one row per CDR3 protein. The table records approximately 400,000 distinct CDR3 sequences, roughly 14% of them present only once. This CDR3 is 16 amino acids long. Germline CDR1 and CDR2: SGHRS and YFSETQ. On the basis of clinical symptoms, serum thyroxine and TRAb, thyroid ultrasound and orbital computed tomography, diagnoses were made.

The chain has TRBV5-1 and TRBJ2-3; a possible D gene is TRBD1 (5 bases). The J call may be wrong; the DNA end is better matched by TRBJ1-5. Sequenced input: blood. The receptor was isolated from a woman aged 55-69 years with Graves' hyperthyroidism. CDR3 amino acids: CASSFSGTTGQNTQHF. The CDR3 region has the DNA TGCGCCAGCAGCTTCTCCGGGACTACCGGCCAGAATACGCAGCATTTT.